One T cell receptor beta chain is described in this entry. This sample is part of a study of blood T cell repertoires in COVID-19. The table came from immunoSEQ multiplex PCR; TCRdb's copy has only in-frame clones and leaves some out. The sample lists some 180,000 clones, roughly 80% occurring once. Germline V lookup: CDR1 ENHRY, CDR2 SYGVKD. V lost 2 bases, J lost 5 bases, and 6 bases lay in between. The CDR3 covers 12 residues. The sample comprised peripheral blood. The chain carries TRBV10-3 and TRBJ1-2; no definite D call. The sequence was collected from a woman aged 60-75 years with COVID-19, enrolled during active disease. CDR3 coding DNA: TGTGCCATCAGTGAGCCCGGTTATGGCTACACCTTC. Translated: CAISEPGYGYTF.